Reported below is one T cell receptor beta chain. Its antigen is currently unknown. Template material for amplifying TCR beta CDR3 regions consisted of RNA transcripts. The HTBI set primed first-round TCR CDR3 RT-PCR. TCRdb re-called the multiplex PCR reads through MiXCR, storing one row per CDR3 protein. The repertoire holds about 560,000 distinct CDR3 sequences, with about half as singletons. The data originate from a study of T cells in Graves' hyperthyroidism and ophthalmopathy. General study points: By a 13 V-J model, ophthalmopathy was set apart from stable hyperthyroidism.

V was clipped by 6 bases and J by 4 bases, with 18 bases between them. This CDR3 spans 14 amino acids. Germline lookup yields CDR1 DFQATT and CDR2 SNEGSKA (reference sequence). No ophthalmopathy progression within 18 months constituted stable Graves' hyperthyroidism. Recently diagnosed hyperthyroidism of less than 2 months' duration affected patients aged 18 to 65. The study based diagnoses on clinical symptoms, serum thyroxine and TRAb, thyroid ultrasound and orbital computed tomography. The sample was peripheral blood or thyroid tissue (not recorded which). The source of this sequence is a woman aged 18-29 years with Graves' hyperthyroidism. The chain uses TRBV20-1 and TRBJ1-1; D gene uncertain. The CDR3 DNA reads as TGCAGTGCCAGCCGGGAGGTTCGGTTCACTGAAGCTTTCTTT. Translating it yields CSASREVRFTEAFF.